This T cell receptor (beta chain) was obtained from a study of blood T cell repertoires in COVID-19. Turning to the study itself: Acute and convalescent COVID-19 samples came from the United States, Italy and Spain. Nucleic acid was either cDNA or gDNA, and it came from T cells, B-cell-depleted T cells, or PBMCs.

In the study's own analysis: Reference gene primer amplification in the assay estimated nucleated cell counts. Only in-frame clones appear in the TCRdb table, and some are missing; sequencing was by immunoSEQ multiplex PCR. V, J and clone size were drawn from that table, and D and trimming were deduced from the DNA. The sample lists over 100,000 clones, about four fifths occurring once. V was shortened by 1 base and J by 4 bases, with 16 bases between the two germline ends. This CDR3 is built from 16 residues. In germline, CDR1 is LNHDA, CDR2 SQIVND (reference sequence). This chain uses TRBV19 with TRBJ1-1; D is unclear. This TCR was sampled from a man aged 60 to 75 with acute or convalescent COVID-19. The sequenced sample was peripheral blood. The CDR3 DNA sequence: TGTGCCAGTAGTATAGGAGGTCGGGGAGAGGGCACTGAAGCTTTCTTT. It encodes CASSIGGRGEGTEAFF.